The 16 T cell receptor beta chains below come from one sample, sequenced in a study of shared clonotypes between healthy human individuals. TCRdb keeps only in-frame clones here, not all; method: immunoSEQ multiplex PCR. The repertoire holds 2 million to 3 million clones, with 93% as singletons. The sequenced sample consisted of naive CD4+ T cells from PBMCs. Subset given: CD45RA+ positively selected. The receptors stem from a young man in good health. Some clones in this sample may be carry-over from other donors' samples.

The chain employs TRBV30 and TRBJ2-1, with 7 bases fitting TRBD1. CDR3 size: 14 residues. After removal of 1 base from V and 5 bases from J, the junction contained 5 bases not matched to a gene. The germline gives CDR1 GTSNPN, CDR2 SVGIG (reference sequence). This chain's CDR3 is CAWSAGTANNEQFF. CDR3 DNA: TGTGCCTGGAGTGCCGGGACAGCCAACAATGAGCAGTTCTTC.

A single count supports this clone. The chain employs TRBV19 and TRBJ2-1; D is uncertain. Trimming removed 3 bases from V and 10 bases from J, with 16 bases in between. The germline CDR1 and CDR2 sequences are LNHDA and SQIVND (reference sequence). This CDR3 comprises 14 residues. CDR3 in DNA: TGTGCCAGTAGTATTATGGCCGCGGTGGACGAGCAGTTCTTC. This codes for CASSIMAAVDEQFF.

The V call is TRBV9, the J call TRBJ1-1; D gene unclear. Deletions cut 0 bases from V and 1 base from J, with 10 bases between. This CDR3 comprises 15 residues. Germline-derived CDR1 and CDR2 are SGDLS and YYNGEE. CDR3 in amino acids: CASSVGSAENTEAFF. CDR3 nucleotides: TGTGCCAGCAGCGTAGGTTCAGCAGAGAACACTGAAGCTTTCTTT. The full variable domain, in which reference TRBV9 and TRBJ1-1 provide the parts outside the CDR3, is DSGVTQTPKHLITATGQRVTLRCSPRSGDLSVYWYQQSLDQGLQFLIQYYNGEERAKGNILERFSAQQFPDLHSELNLSSLELGDSALYFCASSVGSAENTEAFFGQGTRLTVV.

This sequence joins TRBV5-4 and TRBJ2-7; D remains unclear. This CDR3 comprises 16 residues. Between the trimmed V and J ends, which lost 3 bases and 2 bases, there was a span of 18 bases. Germline assignment: CDR1 SGHNT and CDR2 YYREEE (reference sequence). This CDR3 is CASSSISGSVPYEQYF. CDR3 sequence (DNA): TGTGCCAGCAGCTCGATATCCGGATCCGTCCCCTACGAGCAGTACTTC.

Only one count was recorded for this clone. The rearrangement links TRBV19 to TRBJ2-5; D is possibly TRBD1 (6 bases). Germline lookup yields CDR1 LNHDA and CDR2 SQIVND (reference sequence). Deletions cut 5 bases from V and 5 bases from J, with 15 bases between. The CDR3 covers 14 residues. Here the CDR3 reads CASSYDRWGETQYF. In DNA form, the CDR3 reads TGTGCCAGTAGTTACGACAGGTGGGGGGAGACCCAGTACTTC.

As for this clone: Other DNA sequences in the same sample also yield this CDR3. This rearrangement joins TRBV6-1 to TRBJ2-7; D uncertain. Trimming shortened V by 1 base and J by 2 bases, and 12 bases separated the two germline ends. The CDR3 consists of 15 residues. CDR1 MNHNS and CDR2 SASEGT come from the germline V gene. The CDR3 DNA is TGTGCCAGCAGTGAAGGCGGCGGACGAACCTACGAGCAGTACTTC. It yields the protein CASSEGGGRTYEQYF.

The rearrangement joins TRBV11-3 to TRBJ2-1; maybe TRBD1 (6 bases). Trimming removed 8 bases from V and 4 bases from J, with 15 bases in between. Germline CDR1 reads SGHNT; CDR2 reads YENEEA. The CDR3 runs 14 residues. Here the CDR3 DNA reads TGTGCCAGCTCGTCGAGGGGGACGTACAATGAGCAGTTCTTC. Translated: CASSSRGTYNEQFF.

The rearrangement joins TRBV11-3 to TRBJ2-1, with D possibly being TRBD1 (5 bases). CDR3 length equals 13 residues. Looked up from germline, CDR1 is SGHNT and CDR2 is YENEEA. V lost 5 bases, J lost 6 bases, and 11 bases lay in between. The CDR3 DNA reads as TGTGCCAGCAGCCCCGACAGACCCAATGAGCAGTTCTTC. Translating gives CASSPDRPNEQFF.

The chain combines TRBV7-8 with TRBJ1-5, with D perhaps TRBD1 (6 bases). Germline CDR1 is SGHVS and CDR2 is FQNEAQ. V was clipped by 4 bases and J by 2 bases, with 12 bases between them. The length of the CDR3 is 15 residues. CDR3 DNA sequence: TGTGCCAGCAGCTCTTACAGGGTCGGCAATCAGCCCCAGCATTTT. Its protein is CASSSYRVGNQPQHF.

CDR3 in amino acids: CASSEPFVGWTQYF. The CDR3 nucleotides are TGTGCCAGCAGCGAGCCTTTCGTGGGGTGGACCCAGTACTTC. The chain links TRBV11-2 to TRBJ2-5; D not certain. In germline, CDR1 is SGHAT, CDR2 FQNNGV. V was clipped by 5 bases and J by 7 bases, with 17 bases between them. This CDR3 spans 14 amino acids. The full variable domain, rest sourced from reference TRBV11-2 and TRBJ2-5, is EAGVAQSPRYKIIEKRQSVAFWCNPISGHATLYWYQQILGQGPKLLIQFQNNGVVDDSQLPKDRFSAERLKGVDSTLKIQPAKLEDSAVYLCASSEPFVGWTQYFGPGTRLLVL.

Of note for this clone: Distinct nucleotide sequences in the sample also encode this CDR3. V gene TRBV5-1 combines with J gene TRBJ2-5, with D hard to call. The CDR3 is made up of 12 amino acids. Germline V gene data show CDR1 as SGHRS and CDR2 as YFSETQ. V lost 4 bases and J 4 bases, leaving 8 bases between the germline ends. The CDR3 reads CASSPERETQYF. In DNA form, the CDR3 reads TGCGCCAGCAGCCCGGAGCGAGAGACCCAGTACTTC.

The chain couples TRBV11-1 to TRBJ1-1, with unresolved D. This CDR3 has 19 amino acids. Germline values: CDR1 SGHAT, CDR2 FQDESV (reference sequence). The V end was cut by 4 bases, the J end by 0 bases, with 24 bases between. The chain's CDR3 is CASSSGGRPSRSMNTEAFF. Here the CDR3 DNA reads TGTGCCAGCAGCTCCGGCGGAAGACCCTCGCGCAGCATGAACACTGAAGCTTTCTTT.

The rearrangement joins TRBV5-1 to TRBJ2-1; perhaps TRBD2 as D (6 bases). The CDR3 length is 17 residues. Germline values: CDR1 SGHRS, CDR2 YFSETQ. Trimming removed 0 bases at V and 6 bases at J, with 19 bases between. The CDR3 loop reads CASSLEVAAGYGNEQFF. The CDR3 DNA is TGCGCCAGCAGCTTGGAGGTTGCGGCGGGATACGGCAATGAGCAGTTCTTC.

This clone was detected only a few times. The chain carries TRBV28 and TRBJ1-2, with 9 bases identical to TRBD1. The CDR3 spans 14 residues. Trimming cost V 7 bases and J 4 bases; bases outside gene matches: 7. Germline CDR1 reads MDHEN; CDR2 reads SYDVKM. The CDR3 DNA reads as TGTGCCAGCACTCTCACGGGACAGGGCTATGGCTACACCTTC. Encoded protein: CASTLTGQGYGYTF.

The genes are TRBV28 and TRBJ2-1, with 8 bases identical to TRBD1. CDR1 MDHEN and CDR2 SYDVKM come from the germline V gene. There are 13 residues in the CDR3. V shed 9 bases, J shed 4 bases, and the junction held 5 bases outside the gene matches. The CDR3 nucleotides read TGTGCCAGTTCGGACAGGGATTACAATGAGCAGTTCTTC. Amino acids: CASSDRDYNEQFF.

The chain recombines TRBV27 with TRBJ2-5; D is ambiguous. Germline-derived CDR1 and CDR2 are MNHEY and SMNVEV (reference sequence). CDR3 length equals 16 residues. V was pared by 3 bases and J by 1 base, with 15 bases between. The CDR3 sequence is CASSLGPSAPQETQYF. Here the CDR3 DNA reads TGTGCCAGCAGTTTGGGCCCCTCAGCTCCCCAAGAGACCCAGTACTTC.